This entry describes one TCR beta chain. The sample comes from a study of blood T cell repertoires in COVID-19. Across the whole study: The United States, Italy and Spain supplied acute and convalescent COVID-19 samples.

The length of the CDR3 is 14 residues. Germline CDR1 KGHSH, CDR2 LQKENI. The V and J ends lost 3 bases and 3 bases respectively, with 9 bases between them. In the original workflow: For nucleated cells, counts were estimated from reference gene primer amplification. The repertoire was sequenced with immunoSEQ multiplex PCR; TCRdb's copy has only in-frame clones and lacks some. For V, J and clone size, that table is used; D and trimming come from the DNA. This table holds tens of thousands of clones, around 86% found once. This TCR came from a human donor with active COVID-19. The donor label of this sample is uncertain. This chain links TRBV18 with TRBJ1-3; D remains ambiguous. Sequenced input: peripheral blood. The CDR3 is CASSPTVDGNTIYF. Written as DNA, the CDR3 is TGTGCCAGCTCACCCACAGTGGATGGAAACACCATATATTTT.